This entry describes one TCR beta chain. V lost 6 bases, J lost 6 bases, and 7 bases stayed unmatched. The CDR3 contains 14 residues. Germline V gives CDR1 MDHEN, CDR2 SYDVKM. The sample comes from a study of graft-versus-host responses after intestinal transplantation. Turning to the study itself: Recipients obtained multivisceral, liver-intestinal, or isolated intestinal transplants. After anti-thymocyte globulin induction, recipients took tacrolimus and steroids for 2 to 3 years. Study-level points and caveats: Individuals who had graft-donor T cell macrochimerism had allografts that showed high graft-versus-host to host-versus-graft clonal ratios.

Method: immunoSEQ multiplex PCR; TCRdb's copy keeps in-frame clones and lacks some. The sample has approximately 23,000 clones; about 45% are singletons. Co-plating was performed using around 200,000 CFSE-labeled responder cells and around 200,000 irradiated, violet-dye-labeled stimulator cells. The receptor was isolated from a human patient who was an organ donor for intestinal transplantation. This chain connects TRBV28 to TRBJ2-1, with 8 bases lining up with TRBD1. Sequenced here: alloreactive CD8+ T cells from a mixed lymphocyte reaction culture, sampled before transplantation. The subset denotes: CFSE-low proliferating T cells sorted from roughly six-day pre-transplant mixed lymphocyte reaction (GvH or HvG direction). The CDR3 sequence is CASSTLGQGNEQFF. CDR3 nucleotide sequence: TGTGCCAGCAGCACACTCGGACAGGGCAATGAGCAGTTCTTC.